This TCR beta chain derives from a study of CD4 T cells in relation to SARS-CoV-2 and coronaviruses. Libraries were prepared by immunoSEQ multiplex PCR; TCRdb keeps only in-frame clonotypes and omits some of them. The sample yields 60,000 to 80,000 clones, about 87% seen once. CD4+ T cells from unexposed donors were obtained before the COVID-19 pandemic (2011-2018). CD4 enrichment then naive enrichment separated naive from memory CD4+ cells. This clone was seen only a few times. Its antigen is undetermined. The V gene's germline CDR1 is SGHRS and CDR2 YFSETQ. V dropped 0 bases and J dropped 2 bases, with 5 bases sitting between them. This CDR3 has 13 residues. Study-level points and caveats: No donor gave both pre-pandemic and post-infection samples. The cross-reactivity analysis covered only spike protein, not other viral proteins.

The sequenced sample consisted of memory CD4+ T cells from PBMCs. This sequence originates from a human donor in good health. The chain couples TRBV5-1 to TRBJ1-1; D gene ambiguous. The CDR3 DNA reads TGCGCCAGCAGCTTGGGCAGTAACACTGAAGCTTTCTTT. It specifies CASSLGSNTEAFF.